This TCR beta chain stems from a study of CD8+CD57+ T cells in acquired aplastic anemia (dated 2018 in TCRdb). About the full investigation: A mean of 3.2 ug of DNA, ranging from roughly 0.19 to 27.4 ug, was extracted from sorted CD4+ and CD8+ cells. CD8+CD57+ expansion was defined as a frequency above the mean frequency observed in healthy subjects.

Flow cytometry had shown CD8+CD57+ cell expansion in the patients selected for sequencing. Severe acquired aplastic anemia was diagnosed in all patients according to International Study of Aplastic Anemia and Agranulocytosis and Camitta criteria. Patients had received no therapy at the time of blood sampling. In the study, sorted CD4+ and CD8+ blood T cells from patients with severe aplastic anemia and from healthy subjects underwent deep sequencing of TCR repertoires. Patients were enrolled under clinicaltrials.gov protocols 00001620, 01623167, 00001397, 00071045, 00081523 and 00961064 in the USA. Ficoll-Paque density gradient centrifugation was used to isolate peripheral blood mononuclear cells. CD4+ and CD8+ T cells were sorted by FACS or magnetic beads before DNA extraction. This clonotype has a handful of counts. Which antigen it targets is not known. Base-call qualities are not available, and no considerably larger clone is one nucleotide away.

TCR beta VDJ combination and CDR3 sequence profiling used genomic DNA as the template. An Illumina HiSeq 2000 was the platform used for TCR repertoire sequencing. The original pipeline was this. Repertoire assessment relied on Simpson's diversity index, CDR3 size and DJ length profiles, and TRBV/TRBJ rearrangement plots. Whichever DNA sequence was most abundant in the deep sequencing data was defined as the immunodominant clone. CDR3 amino acid sequences were screened for sharing across subjects and were compared with published repertoires and the VDJdb database. The public reads were reprocessed in TCRdb via fastp at Q25 and MiXCR, keeping in-frame beta chains. CDR3 protein duplicates are merged, each entry listing the most common genes and DNA. TCRdb's processing, not the authors', yielded these V and J calls. This sample lists 250,000 to 350,000 distinct CDR3 sequences; under 60% were detected once. The ten top clones hold 1% to 1.5% of the sample.

The study at large found these results: No significant difference in CD8+ Simpson's diversity was found between patients and healthy controls (P=0.060). Around 31 CD8+ CDR3 sequences were shared between patients and controls but appeared highly expressed in patients and within their immunodominant clones.

The V end loses 4 bases and the J end loses 0 bases, and a stretch of 12 bases separates them. CDR1 and CDR2 were assigned from the germline V gene as KGHDR and SFDVKD. Taken from cysteine to phenylalanine, the CDR3 has 16 residues. The kept DNA is CDR3 alone, 48 bases in frame from the first base. The sequencing sample was made of sorted CD4+, CD8+, or CD8+CD57+ T cells (not recorded which) from PBMCs. The chain is made from TRBV24-1 and TRBJ2-1; a confident D gene designation cannot be given. The receptor was derived from a human donor with aplastic anemia. The sequenced DNA is TGTGCCACCAGTGAGGAGCGATACCCCTCCTACAATGAGCAGTTCTTC. Its coded protein is CATSEERYPSYNEQFF.